This is a list of T cell receptor beta chains from one sample in a study of early T cells in non-severe SARS-CoV-2 infection. TCRdb fed the 5' RACE reads into MiXCR, producing one record per CDR3 protein. The table includes 30,000 to 35,000 distinct CDR3 sequences, around 4.4% detected once. The sample was whole blood. Receptor source: an adult who was a healthcare worker with PCR-confirmed SARS-CoV-2 infection or an uninfected control (not recorded which). Both conserved end residues are part of each CDR3. The D gene is left open where the match is weak. Size values are once, few and many counts, or a class for expanded clones, and some rows have none.

>TRBJ2-1|TRBV7-6|many|TRBD2
TGTGCCAGCAGCTCAGAAGCGGGAGGTCACAATGAGCAGTTCTTC
CASSSEAGGHNEQFF
>TRBJ1-5|TRBV28|few|NA
TGTGCCAGCAGTTTCGGCGGAGGGAGGGGCAATCAGCCCCAGCATTTT
CASSFGGGRGNQPQHF
>TRBJ2-6|TRBV7-8|medium-sized|NA
TGTGCCAGCAGTTCCGGGAGCTCTGGGGCCAACGTCCTGACTTTC
CASSSGSSGANVLTF
>TRBJ1-2|TRBV10-3|many|NA
TGTGCCATCAGTGAGGGCCCTTTGGACTATGGCTACACCTTC
CAISEGPLDYGYTF
>TRBJ2-6|TRBV30|few|NA
TGTGCCTGGAGTTCGCTGAAGGGGGCCAACGTCCTGACTTTC
CAWSSLKGANVLTF
>TRBJ1-1|TRBV28|many|NA
TGTGCCAGCAGTCCCCCCTGGGTAAACACTGAAGCTTTCTTT
CASSPPWVNTEAFF
>TRBJ2-1|TRBV9|many|NA
TGTGCCAGCGGAAAGGGGGATATTGATGAGCAGTTCTTC
CASGKGDIDEQFF
>TRBJ2-7|TRBV6-1|NA|NA
TGTGCCAGTCACTGGACAGATTCCTACGAGCAGTACTTC
CASHWTDSYEQYF
>TRBJ2-7|TRBV19|many|NA
TGTGCCAGTAGCGGGACACCCTCCTACGAGCAGTACTTC
CASSGTPSYEQYF
>TRBJ1-1|TRBV5-6|many|NA
TGTGCCAGCAGCAATCACATGAACACTGAAGCTTTCTTT
CASSNHMNTEAFF
>TRBJ2-7|TRBV27|many|NA
TGTGCCAGCAGTTTCTCCTTCGGCTCCTACGAGCAGTACTTC
CASSFSFGSYEQYF
>TRBJ1-2|TRBV28|many|NA
TGTGCCAGCAGTTTCGGCTCCTATGGCTACACCTTC
CASSFGSYGYTF
>TRBJ2-1|TRBV20-1|many|TRBD2
TGCAGTGCTAGAGCGGGGGGGCTGGATGAGCAGTTCTTC
CSARAGGLDEQFF
>TRBJ2-7|TRBV2|many|NA
TGTGCCAGCGAGCGGAGCAACTACGAGCAGTACTTC
CASERSNYEQYF
>TRBJ1-1|TRBV5-1|NA|NA
TGCGCCAGCAGCCCCCGTGGGGGGGGCGCAGACACTGAAGCTTTCTTT
CASSPRGGGADTEAFF
>TRBJ1-1|TRBV28|many|NA
TGTGCCAGCAGTTTATCGCGGGCTTTCTTT
CASSLSRAFF
>TRBJ1-5|TRBV9|many|NA
TGTGCCAGCAGTCAAGACAGCTTCAATCAGCCCCAACATTTT
CASSQDSFNQPQHF
>TRBJ1-5|TRBV28|few|NA
TGTGCCAGCAGTCCCCCCGACAGCCAGTATAGCAATCAGCCCCAGCATTTT
CASSPPDSQYSNQPQHF
>TRBJ1-6|TRBV12-3/TRBV12-4|NA|TRBD1
TGTGCCAGCAGTGTGGGACAGAGCTATAATTCACCCCTCCACTTT
CASSVGQSYNSPLHF
>TRBJ1-5|TRBV19|many|TRBD1
TGTGCCAGTACCGGGACAGGGGGTTTTCAGCCCCAGCATTTT
CASTGTGGFQPQHF
>TRBJ2-7|TRBV9|many|TRBD1
TGTGCCAGCAGCCCAGGACAGGGGGTCGAGCAGTACTTC
CASSPGQGVEQYF
>TRBJ2-7|TRBV3-1|many|NA
TGTGCCAGCAGTATCGGGCCGGGGATCTTATACGAGCAGTACTTC
CASSIGPGILYEQYF
>TRBJ2-1|TRBV5-5|many|NA
TGTGCCAGCAGCTTGGCGGGGGGCACGTCCTACAATGAGCAGTTCTTC
CASSLAGGTSYNEQFF
>TRBJ2-7|TRBV5-4|few|NA
TGTGCCAGCAGCTTGGACCACAGGAGCTCCTACGAGCAGTACTTC
CASSLDHRSSYEQYF
>TRBJ2-6|TRBV7-3|many|TRBD2
TGTGCCAGCAGCTCAGCGGGAGTATCTGGGGCCAACGTCCTGACTTTC
CASSSAGVSGANVLTF
>TRBJ2-3|TRBV11-2|NA|NA
TGTGCCAGCAGCTTGTCCAGCCAGGGGGATACGCAGTATTTT
CASSLSSQGDTQYF
>TRBJ2-7|TRBV20-1|many|NA
TGCAGTGCTAGAGATGGAACTAGCCCCTACGAGCAGTACTTC
CSARDGTSPYEQYF
>TRBJ1-2|TRBV5-1|many|NA
TGCGCCAGCAGCTTCGGTGCTATTCCTAACTATGGCTACACCTTC
CASSFGAIPNYGYTF
>TRBJ2-7|TRBV10-2|NA|TRBD2
TGCGCCAGCCAACCTAGCGGGGGGGAGTTCTACGAGCAGTACTTC
CASQPSGGEFYEQYF
>TRBJ2-1|TRBV5-1|few|TRBD2
TGCGCCAGCAGTCGGGGGGAGTCCTACAATGAGCAGTTCTTC
CASSRGESYNEQFF
>TRBJ2-1|TRBV18|many|NA
TGTGCCAGCTCACCCCCGTCGGGCTTAGACAATGAGCAGTTCTTC
CASSPPSGLDNEQFF
>TRBJ2-3|TRBV27|many|NA
TGTGCCAGCAGTTTTGGCCCGGTAGATACGCAGTATTTT
CASSFGPVDTQYF
>TRBJ1-1|TRBV18|few|NA
TGTGCCAGCTCACCACGCCAGAACACTGAAGCTTTCTTT
CASSPRQNTEAFF
>TRBJ1-6|TRBV12-3/TRBV12-4|NA|TRBD1
TGTGCCAGTTCACAGGGGGTCGGTAATTCACCCCTCCACTTT
CASSQGVGNSPLHF
>TRBJ2-7|TRBV6-5|many|TRBD1
TGTGCCAGCAGTTCCAATCCGGGACAGGGTTACGAGCAGTACTTC
CASSSNPGQGYEQYF
>TRBJ2-4|TRBV7-9|NA|NA
TGTGCCAGCAGCTTAGAGAGAATCGTTTACTTC
CASSLERIVYF
>TRBJ2-5|TRBV5-1|many|TRBD1
TGCACCAGCAGCTCTCAGGGACAGGGGTATCAAGAGACCCAGTACTTC
CTSSSQGQGYQETQYF
>TRBJ1-5|TRBV12-3/TRBV12-4|many|NA
TGTGCCAGCAGTTTAGCGAGGGGCAATCAGCCCCAGCATTTT
CASSLARGNQPQHF
>TRBJ1-3|TRBV6-6|many|NA
TGTGCCAGCAGTTACTCGACCAGGGGAGGTGGAAACACCATATATTTT
CASSYSTRGGGNTIYF
>TRBJ1-3|TRBV28|many|NA
TGTGCCAGCAGTTTCCCCCGAGGGGCTGGAAACACCATATATTTT
CASSFPRGAGNTIYF
>TRBJ2-7|TRBV28|many|NA
TGTGCCAGCAGCCCGGGACGGGATCCCTACGAGCAGTACTTC
CASSPGRDPYEQYF
>TRBJ2-3|TRBV28|medium-sized|NA
TGTGCCAGCAGTCCCCATTTGGATACGCAGTATTTT
CASSPHLDTQYF
>TRBJ1-6|TRBV13|many|NA
TGTGCCAGCAGCTCCGGGACTTATAATTCACCCCTCCACTTT
CASSSGTYNSPLHF
>TRBJ2-7|TRBV12-5|NA|NA
TGTGCTAGTGGTCAGGACAGCCTCCCCTACGAGCAGTACTTC
CASGQDSLPYEQYF
>TRBJ2-2|TRBV27|medium-sized|NA
TGTGCCAGCAGTCCCCCTGGGGTCCCCGGGGAGCTGTTTTTT
CASSPPGVPGELFF